The 28 T cell receptor beta chains given below trace back to one sample, sequenced in a study of control samples from healthy donors and cancer patients. This table comes from immunoSEQ multiplex PCR, and its TCRdb copy is limited to in-frame clones, with some not included. Here the sample spans about 120,000 clones, roughly 87% being singletons. The sample consisted of blood. The receptors shown here come from a man younger than 30 in good health.

This clone was observed a single time. The chain joins TRBV30 to TRBJ1-6, with TRBD1 matching over 9 bases. Germline V CDR1 and CDR2: GTSNPN, SVGIG (reference sequence). The CDR3 runs 19 residues. Losses at the gene ends were 4 bases for V and 5 bases for J; bases not matched to a gene: 18. The CDR3 nucleotides read TGTGCCTGGACCTTTGTAGTTGGGGGACAGGGTGTACATAATTCACCCCTCCACTTT. Translation gives CAWTFVVGGQGVHNSPLHF. Full variable domain (rest looked up from reference TRBV30 and TRBJ1-6): SQTIHQWPATLVQPVGSPLSLECTVEGTSNPNLYWYRQAAGRGLQLLFYSVGIGQISSEVPQNLSASRPQDRQFILSSKKLLLSDSGFYLCAWTFVVGGQGVHNSPLHFGNGTRLTVT.

The chain joins TRBV2 to TRBJ2-7, with D unclear. The germline V and J ends were trimmed by 6 bases and 6 bases, with 9 bases remaining between them. The CDR3 is 11 residues long. Germline V gene lookup returns CDR1 SNHLY and CDR2 FYNNEI. The CDR3 bases are TGTGCCAGCAGAACACGTATCGAGCAGTACTTC. Residues: CASRTRIEQYF. The variable domain in full, completed from reference TRBV2 and TRBJ2-7, reads EPEVTQTPSHQVTQMGQEVILRCVPISNHLYFYWYRQILGQKVEFLVSFYNNEISEKSEIFDDQFSVERPDGSNFTLKIRSTKLEDSAMYFCASRTRIEQYFGPGTRLTVT.

The sample holds one count of this clone. The chain employs TRBV7-9 and TRBJ2-7, with 8 bases aligning to TRBD1. This CDR3 contains 14 residues. The junction had 8 bases not matched to a gene; V was cut back by 6 bases and J by 4 bases. The germline V gene encodes CDR1 SEHNR and CDR2 FQNEAQ (reference sequence). The CDR3 spells CASRETGEKYEQYF. The DNA for the CDR3 is TGTGCCAGCAGAGAGACAGGGGAAAAGTACGAGCAGTACTTC.

The V gene is TRBV24-1, the J gene TRBJ2-1; 8 bases match TRBD2. This CDR3 is 16 amino acids long. The V gene end was trimmed by 6 bases and the J gene end by 8 bases; junction bases not matched to a gene: 14. Per germline, CDR1 KGHDR and CDR2 SFDVKD. CDR3 amino acids: CATSPRGAGGFDEQFF. CDR3 DNA: TGTGCCACCAGTCCTAGGGGGGCGGGAGGTTTCGATGAGCAGTTCTTC.

The chain joins TRBV27 to TRBJ2-7; D is unresolved. V was clipped by 4 bases and J by 4 bases, with 5 bases between them. The CDR3 has 11 amino acids. Germline CDR1 MNHEY, CDR2 SMNVEV (reference sequence). The CDR3 reads CASSSYYEQYF. CDR3 DNA: TGTGCCAGCAGTTCATATTACGAGCAGTACTTC.

The rearrangement joins TRBV13 to TRBJ1-1; D is perhaps TRBD1 (5 bases). The CDR3 covers 15 residues. Germline assignment: CDR1 PRHDT and CDR2 FYEKMQ (reference sequence). V lost 6 bases and J 1 base, leaving 15 bases between the germline ends. CDR3 bases: TGTGCCAGCAGTTCCTCGGGGGAGGGGAACACTGAAGCTTTCTTT. Protein: CASSSSGEGNTEAFF.

The rearrangement links TRBV6-5 to TRBJ1-1, with 10 nucleotides matching TRBD1. This CDR3 spans 15 amino acids. V gave up 6 bases and J gave up 7 bases; unmatched junction bases: 11. The germline CDR1 and CDR2 sequences are MNHEY and SVGAGI. The CDR3 coding sequence is TGTGCCAGCAGAACCTTTCCGGGACAGGGGTTTGAAGCTTTCTTT. As protein: CASRTFPGQGFEAFF.

The V call is TRBV19, the J call TRBJ2-3, with 7 positions matching TRBD2. The CDR3 runs 16 residues. The germline CDR1 and CDR2 sequences are LNHDA and SQIVND (reference sequence). Trimming at V came to 7 bases and at J to 2 bases, leaving 12 bases not matched to a gene. The CDR3 DNA sequence: TGTGCCAGTACCACCTGGGGAGGGAGCTACACAGATACGCAGTATTTT. Its protein is CASTTWGGSYTDTQYF.

The chain recombines TRBV16 with TRBJ1-2; the D gene is possibly TRBD1 (5 bases). Germline V lookup: CDR1 KGHSY, CDR2 FQNENV. Trimming removed 1 base at V and 6 bases at J, with 9 bases between. This CDR3 contains 13 residues. This CDR3 is CASSQWVGHGYTF. CDR3 in DNA: TGTGCCAGCAGCCAATGGGTGGGGCATGGCTACACCTTC.

The J gene is TRBJ2-6, the V gene TRBV6-1; 8 bases align to TRBD1. The CDR3 runs to 18 residues. V trimming: 4 bases; J trimming: 1 base; junction bases outside the gene matches: 9. Germline CDR1 MNHNS, CDR2 SASEGT. The chain's CDR3 is CASSVPGQALSGANVLTF. CDR3 coding DNA: TGTGCCAGCAGTGTGCCGGGACAGGCCCTTTCTGGGGCCAACGTCCTGACTTTC.

The chain uses TRBV6-6 and TRBJ1-1; 8 nucleotides match TRBD1. Germline V gene sequence: CDR1 MNHNY, CDR2 SVGAGI (reference sequence). Germline trimming cut 5 bases from V and 1 base from J; bases unmatched to any gene: 3. This CDR3 is built from 14 residues. The CDR3: CASSRGQGNTEAFF. Here the CDR3 DNA reads TGTGCCAGCAGTCGTGGACAGGGGAACACTGAAGCTTTCTTT.

V is TRBV7-3 and J is TRBJ1-2, with no clear D. The ends were cut back, 3 bases at V and 7 bases at J, with 9 bases in the middle. This CDR3 is 12 amino acids long. CDR1 SGHTA and CDR2 FQGTGA come from the germline V gene. The CDR3 region is CASSFVGSGYTF. In DNA, the CDR3 is TGTGCCAGCAGCTTCGTAGGTAGTGGCTACACCTTC.

The chain is built from TRBV19 and TRBJ1-2; D possibly corresponds to TRBD1 (6 bases). The V gene lost 6 bases and the J gene lost 7 bases, with 15 bases spanning the gap. The CDR3 loop spans 13 amino acids. Germline V gene sequence: CDR1 LNHDA, CDR2 SQIVND (reference sequence). CDR3 in DNA: TGTGCCAGTAGATTAGACAGGCTTGGTGGCTACACCTTC. This codes for CASRLDRLGGYTF.

The chain carries TRBV3-1 (or the pseudogene TRBV3-2) and TRBJ2-7, with TRBD2 identical over 8 bases. V was clipped by 3 bases and J by 3 bases; unmatched bases: 7. The CDR3 totals 15 residues. Germline loops: CDR1 LGHDT, CDR2 YNNKEL (reference sequence). The CDR3 spells CASSQVAGPLYEQYF. The CDR3 region has the DNA TGTGCCAGCAGCCAGGTAGCGGGACCCCTCTACGAGCAGTACTTC.

This sequence joins TRBV5-4 and TRBJ2-3; 10 nucleotides line up with TRBD2. This CDR3 has 16 amino acids. Germline V gives CDR1 SGHNT, CDR2 YYREEE (reference sequence). With V trimmed by 2 bases and J by 1 base, 4 bases remained unmatched. The DNA for the CDR3 is TGTGCCAGCAGCTTAAAAGGACTAGCGGGCACAGATACGCAGTATTTT. Protein: CASSLKGLAGTDTQYF.

The J gene is TRBJ2-7, the V gene TRBV5-1; 13 bases align to TRBD2. There are 15 residues in the CDR3. CDR1 is SGHRS and CDR2 is YFSETQ in the germline V gene. V was pared by 4 bases and J by 5 bases, with 6 bases of the junction left unmatched. The CDR3 DNA reads TGCGCCAGCAGCCATTCCGGACTAGCGGGAGACGAGCAGTACTTC. Translated: CASSHSGLAGDEQYF. The full variable domain, rest sourced from reference TRBV5-1 and TRBJ2-7, is KAGVTQTPRYLIKTRGQQVTLSCSPISGHRSVSWYQQTPGQGLQFLFEYFSETQRNKGNFPGRFSGRQFSNSRSEMNVSTLELGDSALYLCASSHSGLAGDEQYFGPGTRLTVT.

The rearrangement links TRBV5-6 to TRBJ1-4; 12 nucleotides line up with TRBD1. In germline, CDR1 is SGHDT, CDR2 YYEEEE. The CDR3 has 16 residues. V trimming: 1 base; J trimming: 8 bases; junction bases outside the gene matches: 6. The CDR3 here is CASSLRDRGRGEKLFF. CDR3 nucleotides: TGTGCCAGCAGCTTGAGGGACAGGGGGCGAGGGGAAAAACTGTTTTTT.

The rearrangement joins TRBV10-3 to TRBJ2-3; perhaps TRBD2 as D (6 bases). V was cut by 4 bases and J by 2 bases, with 10 bases left in between. Germline V lookup: CDR1 ENHRY, CDR2 SYGVKD. The CDR3 is 14 residues long. The CDR3 here is CAISGTTTTDTQYF. The DNA for the CDR3 is TGTGCCATCAGTGGGACTACGACCACAGATACGCAGTATTTT.

The chain couples TRBV10-3 to TRBJ2-1; 11 positions agree with TRBD2. Looked up from germline, CDR1 is ENHRY and CDR2 is SYGVKD. With V trimmed by 8 bases and J by 4 bases, 7 bases remained unmatched. CDR3 length: 15 residues. The CDR3 DNA is TGTGCCATCCGGGGGGGACTAGCGGCTTACAATGAGCAGTTCTTC. Translation: CAIRGGLAAYNEQFF.

V and J are TRBV27 and TRBJ2-6; 9 bases line up with TRBD1. Germline assignment: CDR1 MNHEY and CDR2 SMNVEV (reference sequence). This CDR3 has 16 amino acids. The J segment lost 4 bases and the V segment lost 8 bases, leaving 9 bases of the junction unmatched. The CDR3 sequence is CASQSYRGLGANVLTF. Here the CDR3 DNA reads TGTGCCAGCCAAAGCTACAGGGGGCTGGGGGCCAACGTCCTGACTTTC. Together with reference TRBV27 and TRBJ2-6, the CDR3 gives the full variable domain: EAQVTQNPRYLITVTGKKLTVTCSQNMNHEYMSWYRQDPGLGLRQIYYSMNVEVTDKGDVPEGYKVSRKEKRNFPLILESPSPNQTSLYFCASQSYRGLGANVLTFGAGSRLTVL.

The J gene is TRBJ2-7, the V gene TRBV19, with D unclear. In germline, CDR1 is LNHDA, CDR2 SQIVND (reference sequence). With 5 bases removed from V and 0 bases from J, the gap between germline ends came to 17 bases. CDR3 size: 16 residues. CDR3 in DNA: TGTGCCAGTAGTCCAGTCCTCAGAGTCCACTCCTACGAGCAGTACTTC. Its translation: CASSPVLRVHSYEQYF.

The chain recombines TRBV5-1 with TRBJ2-3, with no clear D. The V gene lost 0 bases and the J gene lost 5 bases, with 13 bases spanning the gap. The germline gives CDR1 SGHRS, CDR2 YFSETQ. The CDR3 covers 15 residues. The CDR3 loop is CASSLADGAQDTQYF. CDR3 sequence (DNA): TGCGCCAGCAGCTTGGCGGACGGAGCTCAAGATACGCAGTATTTT. The whole variable domain, filled in from reference TRBV5-1 and TRBJ2-3, reads KAGVTQTPRYLIKTRGQQVTLSCSPISGHRSVSWYQQTPGQGLQFLFEYFSETQRNKGNFPGRFSGRQFSNSRSEMNVSTLELGDSALYLCASSLADGAQDTQYFGPGTRLTVL.

V and J are TRBV9 and TRBJ2-3; 12 nucleotides line up with TRBD2. The V gene end was trimmed by 0 bases and the J gene end by 4 bases; junction bases not matched to a gene: 6. This CDR3 has 17 residues. In germline, CDR1 is SGDLS, CDR2 YYNGEE. CDR3 sequence: CASSVEASGRAADTQYF. CDR3 coding DNA: TGTGCCAGCAGCGTAGAGGCTAGCGGGAGGGCGGCAGATACGCAGTATTTT.

The rearrangement uses TRBV4-1 and TRBJ1-5; the D gene is possibly TRBD1 (5 bases). The CDR3 has 17 amino acids. The germline gives CDR1 MGHRA, CDR2 YSYEKL. V lost 0 bases and J 3 bases, leaving 15 bases between the germline ends. Here the CDR3 reads CASSQDLYRQLNQPQHF. In DNA, the CDR3 is TGCGCCAGCAGCCAAGATCTCTATCGACAGCTCAATCAGCCCCAGCATTTT.

The rearrangement uses TRBV7-2 and TRBJ1-1; D remains unclear. The germline CDR1 and CDR2 sequences are SGHTA and FQGNSA. This CDR3 has 14 amino acids. V lost 4 bases and J 3 bases, leaving 12 bases between the germline ends. CDR3 protein: CASSSRERYTEAFF. CDR3 bases: TGTGCCAGCAGCTCCCGGGAGAGGTACACTGAAGCTTTCTTT.

The chain recombines TRBV18 with TRBJ1-1, with D possibly TRBD1 on 6 matching bases. The CDR3 is made up of 15 amino acids. Germline-derived CDR1 and CDR2 are KGHSH and LQKENI. The V end was cut by 2 bases, the J end by 2 bases, with 12 bases between. DNA of the CDR3: TGTGCCAGCTCACCAAGGGGGTTTTCAAACACTGAAGCTTTCTTT. Its protein is CASSPRGFSNTEAFF.

The rearrangement uses TRBV15 and TRBJ1-3; weak D call: TRBD1 (5 bases). The CDR3 spans 15 residues. Germline V gene sequence: CDR1 LNHNV, CDR2 YYDKDF (reference sequence). Trimming stripped 1 base from V and 2 bases from J, with 9 bases between. The CDR3 here is CATSRVQDPGNTIYF. CDR3 DNA sequence: TGTGCCACCAGCAGAGTACAGGATCCTGGAAACACCATATATTTT.

The V gene is TRBV30, the J gene TRBJ2-4; 7 nucleotides agree with TRBD1. This CDR3 has 13 residues. Trimming took 1 base from V and 8 from J; bases not matched to a gene: 5. The germline gives CDR1 GTSNPN, CDR2 SVGIG (reference sequence). In DNA form, the CDR3 reads TGTGCCTGGAGTGGACAGGGCGGTGACATTCAGTACTTC. Its translation is CAWSGQGGDIQYF.